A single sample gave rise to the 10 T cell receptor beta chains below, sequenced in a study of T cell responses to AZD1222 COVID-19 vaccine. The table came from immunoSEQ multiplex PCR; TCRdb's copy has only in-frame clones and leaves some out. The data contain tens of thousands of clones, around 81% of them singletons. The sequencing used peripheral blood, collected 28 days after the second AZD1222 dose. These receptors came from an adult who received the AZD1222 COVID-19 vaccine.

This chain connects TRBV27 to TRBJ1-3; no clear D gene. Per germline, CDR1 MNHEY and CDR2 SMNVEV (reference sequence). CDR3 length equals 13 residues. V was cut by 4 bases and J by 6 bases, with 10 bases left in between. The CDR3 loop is CASSSDRLNTIYF. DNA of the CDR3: TGTGCCAGCAGTTCGGACCGTTTAAACACCATATATTTT.

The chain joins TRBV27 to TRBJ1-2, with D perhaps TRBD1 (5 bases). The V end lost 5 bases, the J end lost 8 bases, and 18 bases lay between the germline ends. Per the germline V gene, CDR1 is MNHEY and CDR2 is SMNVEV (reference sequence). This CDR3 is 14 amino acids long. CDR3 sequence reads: CASSPRDGQAGYTF. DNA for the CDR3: TGTGCCAGCAGTCCGAGGGACGGGCAGGCGGGCTACACCTTC.

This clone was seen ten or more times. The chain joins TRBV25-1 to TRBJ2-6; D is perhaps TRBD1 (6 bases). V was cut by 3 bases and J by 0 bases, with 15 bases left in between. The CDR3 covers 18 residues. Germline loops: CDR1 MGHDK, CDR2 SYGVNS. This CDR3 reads CASSEHFGQFSGANVLTF. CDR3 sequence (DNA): TGTGCCAGCAGTGAGCATTTCGGACAGTTCTCTGGGGCCAACGTCCTGACTTTC.

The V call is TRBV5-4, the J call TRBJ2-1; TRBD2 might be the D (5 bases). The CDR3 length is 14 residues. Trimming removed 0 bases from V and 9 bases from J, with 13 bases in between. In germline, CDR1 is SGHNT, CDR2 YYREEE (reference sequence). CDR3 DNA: TGTGCCAGCAGCTTGGGAGGGTTGAGGCGTGAGCAGTTCTTC. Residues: CASSLGGLRREQFF.

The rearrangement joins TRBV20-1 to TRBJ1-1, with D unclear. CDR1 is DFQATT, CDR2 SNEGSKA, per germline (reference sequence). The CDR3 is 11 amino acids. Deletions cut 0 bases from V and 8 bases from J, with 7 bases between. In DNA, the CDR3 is TGCAGTGCTAGAGAAGGCCAGGAAGCTTTCTTT. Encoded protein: CSAREGQEAFF.

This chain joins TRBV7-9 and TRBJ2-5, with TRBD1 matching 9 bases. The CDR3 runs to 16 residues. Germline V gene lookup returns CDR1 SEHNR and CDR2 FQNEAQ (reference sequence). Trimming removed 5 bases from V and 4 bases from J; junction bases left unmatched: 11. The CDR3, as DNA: TGTGCCAGCAGCCTACTACCGGGACAGGGTCCAGAGACCCAGTACTTC. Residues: CASSLLPGQGPETQYF.

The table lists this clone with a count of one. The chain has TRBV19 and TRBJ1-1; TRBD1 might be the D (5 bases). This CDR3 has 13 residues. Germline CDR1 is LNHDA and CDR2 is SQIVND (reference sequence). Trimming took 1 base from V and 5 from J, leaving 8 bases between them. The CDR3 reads CASSIGQRTEAFF. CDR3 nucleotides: TGTGCCAGTAGTATAGGACAGAGAACTGAAGCTTTCTTT. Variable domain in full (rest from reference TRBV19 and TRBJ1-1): DGGITQSPKYLFRKEGQNVTLSCEQNLNHDAMYWYRQDPGQGLRLIYYSQIVNDFQKGDIAEGYSVSREKKESFPLTVTSAQKNPTAFYLCASSIGQRTEAFFGQGTRLTVV.

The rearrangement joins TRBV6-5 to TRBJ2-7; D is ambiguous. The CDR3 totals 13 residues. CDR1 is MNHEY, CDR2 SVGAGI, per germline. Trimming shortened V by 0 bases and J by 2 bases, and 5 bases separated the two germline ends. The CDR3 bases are TGTGCCAGCAGTTACTCGTCACCCTACGAGCAGTACTTC. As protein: CASSYSSPYEQYF.

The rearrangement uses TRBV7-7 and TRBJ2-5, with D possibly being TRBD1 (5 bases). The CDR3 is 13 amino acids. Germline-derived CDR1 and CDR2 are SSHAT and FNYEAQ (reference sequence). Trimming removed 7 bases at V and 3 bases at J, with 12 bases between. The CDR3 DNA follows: TGTGCCAGCATCCCACAGGCGGAAGAGACCCAGTACTTC. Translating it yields CASIPQAEETQYF.

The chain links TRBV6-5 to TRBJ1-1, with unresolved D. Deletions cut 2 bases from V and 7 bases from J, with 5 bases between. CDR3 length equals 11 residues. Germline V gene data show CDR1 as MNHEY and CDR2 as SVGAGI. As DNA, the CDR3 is TGTGCCAGCAGTTACGCCCTTGAAGCTTTCTTT. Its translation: CASSYALEAFF.